In this sample, the clone carrying this TCR beta chain turned up a few times. The trim removed 6 bases at V and 0 bases at J, leaving 10 bases unmatched. This CDR3 spans 17 amino acids. The germline gives CDR1 LNHDA, CDR2 SQIVND (reference sequence). TCRdb itself ran the 5' RACE reads through MiXCR, one entry per CDR3 protein. The profile shows 450,000 or so distinct CDR3 sequences, approximately 14% of them singletons. This entry is derived from a study of identical twins. These data also featured in a second study, about yellow fever vaccine responses in identical twins.

The V call is TRBV19, the J call TRBJ2-7, with TRBD2 identical over 11 bases. The sample taken for sequencing was CD4+ T cells sorted from blood. The TCR comes from a woman aged 18-29 years in good health. This CDR3 is CASSGTSGLPSSYEQYF. The CDR3 DNA follows: TGTGCCAGTAGCGGGACTAGCGGACTCCCGAGCTCCTACGAGCAGTACTTC. Variable domain in full (rest from reference TRBV19 and TRBJ2-7): DGGITQSPKYLFRKEGQNVTLSCEQNLNHDAMYWYRQDPGQGLRLIYYSQIVNDFQKGDIAEGYSVSREKKESFPLTVTSAQKNPTAFYLCASSGTSGLPSSYEQYFGPGTRLTVT.